These 25 T cell receptor beta chains originate from one sample sequenced in a study of blood T cell repertoires in COVID-19. Sequencing used immunoSEQ multiplex PCR; TCRdb keeps in-frame clones, though not all of them. The sample records about 64,000 clones, approximately 90% being singletons. Input material: peripheral blood. These receptors originate from a man in his fifties with active COVID-19.

The chain couples TRBV28 to TRBJ1-2; 10 bases agree with TRBD1. The CDR3 has 15 residues. Per germline, CDR1 MDHEN and CDR2 SYDVKM. V trimming: 5 bases; J trimming: 4 bases; junction bases outside the gene matches: 7. The CDR3 is CASSLRQGAIYGYTF. As DNA, the CDR3 is TGTGCCAGCAGTCTAAGACAGGGGGCGATCTATGGCTACACCTTC.

The V call is TRBV11-2, the J call TRBJ2-5; tentative D call: TRBD2 (7 bases). CDR3 length: 15 amino acids. Germline CDR1 SGHAT, CDR2 FQNNGV. V lost 4 bases and J lost 4, with 16 bases in between. CDR3 protein: CASSSQQGGVETQYF. CDR3 sequence (DNA): TGTGCCAGCAGCTCACAACAGGGAGGGGTAGAGACCCAGTACTTC.

This clone was seen more than once but under ten times. This rearrangement joins TRBV2 to TRBJ1-6; maybe TRBD1 (5 bases). The germline V and J ends were trimmed by 3 bases and 11 bases, with 11 bases remaining between them. The CDR3 spans 13 residues. Germline V gives CDR1 SNHLY, CDR2 FYNNEI. The CDR3 is CASSEVRDPPLHF. The DNA of the CDR3 is TGTGCCAGCAGTGAGGTCAGGGATCCACCCCTCCACTTT.

The CDR3 protein is CASSLDRVYSYEQYF. For the CDR3, the DNA is TGCGCCAGCAGCTTGGACAGGGTCTACTCCTACGAGCAGTACTTC. This sequence joins TRBV5-1 and TRBJ2-7; possible D gene TRBD1, 6 bases. This CDR3 has 15 amino acids. V was clipped by 0 bases and J by 0 bases, with 10 bases between them. CDR1 is SGHRS, CDR2 YFSETQ, per germline.

V and J are TRBV28 and TRBJ1-2; 7 bases are shared with TRBD1. This CDR3 is 12 amino acids long. V was clipped by 3 bases and J by 8 bases; unmatched bases: 3. Germline V lookup: CDR1 MDHEN, CDR2 SYDVKM. CDR3 region: CASSFDREGYTF. The CDR3 DNA is TGTGCCAGCAGTTTCGACAGGGAAGGCTACACCTTC.

The chain employs TRBV29-1 and TRBJ2-2; 9 nucleotides agree with TRBD1. V lost 6 bases and J lost 4; bases outside the gene matches: 6. CDR1 is SQVTM, CDR2 ANQGSEA, per germline. This CDR3 region has 14 residues. The CDR3 sequence: CSVRTGAGTGELFF. In nucleotides, the CDR3 is TGCAGCGTCCGGACAGGGGCTGGCACCGGGGAGCTGTTTTTT.

This clone was seen only a few times. The chain employs TRBV5-1 and TRBJ1-1; TRBD1 is a possible D gene (5 bases). This CDR3 spans 14 amino acids. Trimming cost V 0 bases and J 1 base, with 7 bases left between them. CDR1 SGHRS and CDR2 YFSETQ come from the germline V gene. CDR3 bases: TGCGCCAGCAGCTTGGGGACATCGAACACTGAAGCTTTCTTT. Translating it yields CASSLGTSNTEAFF. Together with reference TRBV5-1 and TRBJ1-1, the CDR3 gives the full variable domain: KAGVTQTPRYLIKTRGQQVTLSCSPISGHRSVSWYQQTPGQGLQFLFEYFSETQRNKGNFPGRFSGRQFSNSRSEMNVSTLELGDSALYLCASSLGTSNTEAFFGQGTRLTVV.

The chain links TRBV7-2 to TRBJ1-6, with D possibly matching TRBD1 (6 bases). Deletions cut 7 bases from V and 7 bases from J, with 20 bases between. The CDR3 contains 16 residues. Germline V gene data show CDR1 as SGHTA and CDR2 as FQGNSA. The CDR3 is CASKLSSGAGNSPLHF. The CDR3 region has the DNA TGTGCCAGCAAGCTTTCGTCAGGGGCAGGGAATTCACCCCTCCACTTT. The full variable domain, completed using reference TRBV7-2 and TRBJ1-6, is GAGVSQSPSNKVTEKGKDVELRCDPISGHTALYWYRQSLGQGLEFLIYFQGNSAPDKSGLPSDRFSAERTGGSVSTLTIQRTQQEDSAVYLCASKLSSGAGNSPLHFGNGTRLTVT.

Many counts were recorded for this clone. The chain uses TRBV28 and TRBJ2-1, with 7 bases matching TRBD1. The germline V gene encodes CDR1 MDHEN and CDR2 SYDVKM. Trimming at V came to 3 bases and at J to 2 bases, leaving 13 bases not matched to a gene. CDR3 length: 18 residues. The CDR3 nucleotides read TGTGCCAGCAGTTTGCCGGACTCAGGACAGGTACCCTACAATGAGCAGTTCTTC. It specifies CASSLPDSGQVPYNEQFF.

The chain links TRBV30 to TRBJ2-3; TRBD2 matches at 12 bases. The germline V gene has CDR1 GTSNPN and CDR2 SVGIG (reference sequence). The CDR3 contains 13 residues. V lost 4 bases to trimming and J lost 8 bases; unmatched junction nucleotides: 4. The CDR3 sequence: CAWNGLAGFTQYF. The CDR3 DNA reads TGTGCCTGGAACGGACTAGCGGGATTTACGCAGTATTTT.

The chain combines TRBV7-9 with TRBJ1-1; D unresolved. This CDR3 region has 14 residues. CDR1 and CDR2 (germline): SEHNR, FQNEAQ (reference sequence). Trimming removed 10 bases from V and 1 base from J, with 16 bases in between. In DNA form, the CDR3 reads TGTGCCACCCAGAACCCTCCAACGAACACTGAAGCTTTCTTT. This sequence encodes CATQNPPTNTEAFF.

This sequence joins TRBV7-9 and TRBJ2-5; 8 bases are a match to TRBD1. V lost 1 base to trimming and J lost 5 bases; unmatched junction nucleotides: 3. The CDR3 is 14 residues long. Germline V gene data show CDR1 as SEHNR and CDR2 as FQNEAQ (reference sequence). In DNA, the CDR3 is TGTGCCAGCAGCTTAGACAGGGGGGCGGAGACCCAGTACTTC. Residues: CASSLDRGAETQYF.

This chain connects TRBV2 to TRBJ2-5; the match to TRBD1 covers 9 bases. This CDR3 spans 12 amino acids. The germline gives CDR1 SNHLY, CDR2 FYNNEI. V gave up 10 bases and J gave up 6 bases; unmatched junction bases: 6. The CDR3 nucleotides read TGTGCCACTCGAGGACAGGGGAAGACCCAGTACTTC. Protein product: CATRGQGKTQYF.

This clone was detected a few times. This chain joins TRBV2 and TRBJ1-2; tentatively, D is TRBD1 (5 bases). Germline V CDR1 and CDR2: SNHLY, FYNNEI. CDR3 length: 15 residues. The V end lost 7 bases, the J end lost 4 bases, and 19 bases lay between the germline ends. CDR3 DNA sequence: TGTGCCAGCAACCCAGGTGGGGGAGGCTTCTATGGCTACACCTTC. Translation gives CASNPGGGGFYGYTF.

V is TRBV11-2 and J is TRBJ2-7, with D maybe TRBD2 (5 bases). Per the germline V gene, CDR1 is SGHAT and CDR2 is FQNNGV. Trimming took off 4 bases at V and 2 bases at J, with 12 bases between the two ends. CDR3 size: 14 residues. CDR3 sequence: CASSSLGETYEQYF. CDR3 bases: TGTGCCAGCAGCTCCCTCGGGGAAACCTACGAGCAGTACTTC.

This chain uses TRBV15 with TRBJ1-2, with D hard to call. Trimming stripped 7 bases from V and 3 bases from J, with 12 bases between. This CDR3 is 13 amino acids long. Germline loops: CDR1 LNHNV, CDR2 YYDKDF (reference sequence). Written as DNA, the CDR3 is TGTGCCACCACCCTTGGGAGTGACTATGGCTACACCTTC. Translation gives CATTLGSDYGYTF.

The CDR3 here is CASSPGGGRSNTEAFF. In DNA form, the CDR3 reads TGTGCCAGCAGCCCTGGGGGAGGACGATCGAACACTGAAGCTTTCTTT. J is TRBJ1-1 and V is TRBV7-9, with D perhaps TRBD1 (5 bases). Deletions cut 5 bases from V and 1 base from J, with 17 bases between. CDR3 length: 16 amino acids. Germline CDR1 SEHNR, CDR2 FQNEAQ (reference sequence).

The CDR3 region has the DNA TGTGCCATCAGGGATAGCGGGAGTGAGACCCAGTACTTC. The encoded protein is CAIRDSGSETQYF. The chain carries TRBV10-3 and TRBJ2-5, with 9 bases lining up with TRBD2. The length of the CDR3 is 13 residues. V shed 6 bases and J 5 bases; nucleotides not matched to a gene: 4. Germline V CDR1 and CDR2: ENHRY, SYGVKD.

To note about this clone: With a much larger clone just one base away, this may be a read error. The genes are TRBV7-2 and TRBJ2-7; D is possibly TRBD1 (5 bases). There are 13 residues in the CDR3. V was pared by 5 bases and J by 1 base, with 9 bases between. Germline V CDR1 and CDR2: SGHTA, FQGNSA. The CDR3 loop is CASSPRTSYEQYF. The DNA for the CDR3 is TGTGCCAGCAGCCCCAGGACATCCTACGAGCAGTACTTC.

The chain recombines TRBV6-5 with TRBJ2-7; 11 bases line up with TRBD2. Germline lookup yields CDR1 MNHEY and CDR2 SVGAGI. The CDR3 covers 15 residues. The trim removed 5 bases at V and 5 bases at J, leaving 8 bases unmatched. The CDR3 DNA sequence: TGTGCCAGCAGTAGCTATAGCGGGAGGGCCCACGAGCAGTACTTC. Its protein product is CASSSYSGRAHEQYF.

V is TRBV5-1 and J is TRBJ1-1; TRBD1 agrees at 11 bases. The trim removed 7 bases at V and 5 bases at J, leaving 4 bases unmatched. Germline-derived CDR1 and CDR2 are SGHRS and YFSETQ. This CDR3 comprises 13 residues. The CDR3 loop is CASSGTGGTEAFF. CDR3 DNA: TGCGCCAGCTCCGGGACAGGGGGGACTGAAGCTTTCTTT. The variable domain in full, with the rest retrieved from reference TRBV5-1 and TRBJ1-1, is KAGVTQTPRYLIKTRGQQVTLSCSPISGHRSVSWYQQTPGQGLQFLFEYFSETQRNKGNFPGRFSGRQFSNSRSEMNVSTLELGDSALYLCASSGTGGTEAFFGQGTRLTVV.

This clone was seen just once. The chain is built from TRBV20-1 and TRBJ1-2, with D unclear. Per the germline V gene, CDR1 is DFQATT and CDR2 is SNEGSKA (reference sequence). Trimming took off 3 bases at V and 5 bases at J, with 13 bases between the two ends. This CDR3 is 13 amino acids long. CDR3 DNA: TGCAGTGCTAGTGAAAACTCACCTTATGGCTACACCTTC. Translating gives CSASENSPYGYTF.

The CDR3 nucleotides read TGTGCCAGTAGCGCAGCGGGTCCAGATACGCAGTATTTT. As protein: CASSAAGPDTQYF. The rearrangement joins TRBV19 to TRBJ2-3, with D possibly TRBD2 on 6 matching bases. From germline, CDR1 is LNHDA and CDR2 SQIVND (reference sequence). The ends were cut back, 6 bases at V and 4 bases at J, with 11 bases in the middle. CDR3 length: 13 residues.

The chain recombines TRBV5-1 with TRBJ2-7, with TRBD2 identical over 12 bases. Looked up from germline, CDR1 is SGHRS and CDR2 is YFSETQ. Losses at the gene ends were 4 bases for V and 2 bases for J; bases not matched to a gene: 4. The CDR3 runs to 15 residues. In nucleotides, the CDR3 is TGCGCCAGCAGCGTCAGGACTAGCGGGGCCTACGAGCAGTACTTC. This sequence encodes CASSVRTSGAYEQYF.

The V gene is TRBV2, the J gene TRBJ2-3; unclear D gene. Trimming cost V 2 bases and J 0 bases, with 9 bases left between them. CDR3 length equals 15 residues. Germline V CDR1 and CDR2: SNHLY, FYNNEI. This CDR3 is CASSENYGSTDTQYF. CDR3 nucleotides: TGTGCCAGCAGTGAAAACTATGGGAGCACAGATACGCAGTATTTT.